This T cell receptor beta chain was profiled in a study of CXCR3-negative and CXCR3-positive naive CD8 T cells. Study observations and caveats: The study found that naive CXCR3-negative and CXCR3-positive cells shared TRBV-TRBJ usage, while memory cells differed. Relative to CXCR3-negative naive cells, CXCR3-positive naive cells had more hydrophobic TRB CDR3s.

UMI-labeled 5' RACE TRB cDNA libraries were prepared from the cells. TCRdb re-called the 5' RACE reads and gives one entry per CDR3 protein, without DNA. The table lists roughly 6,000 distinct CDR3 sequences. Sorts that each held 270,000 or so cells were run in triplicate for every CD8+ T cell subset. On this clonotype itself: Its antigen is undetermined.

The CDR3 is 13 residues long. The germline CDR1 and CDR2 sequences are SEHNR and FQNEAQ (reference sequence). This chain links TRBV7-9 with TRBJ2-5; TCRdb selects TRBD1, and the lack of DNA leaves this call unchecked. The sequencing sample was made of naive CXCR3+ CD8+ T cells from blood. As for subset: CD45RO-CCR7+CD27+CD95- naive CD8+ T cells expressing CXCR3 (TNR3+). The clonotype comes from a human donor in good health. Some clones in this sample may be carry-over from other donors' samples. CDR3 amino acids: CASSLTGEETQYF.